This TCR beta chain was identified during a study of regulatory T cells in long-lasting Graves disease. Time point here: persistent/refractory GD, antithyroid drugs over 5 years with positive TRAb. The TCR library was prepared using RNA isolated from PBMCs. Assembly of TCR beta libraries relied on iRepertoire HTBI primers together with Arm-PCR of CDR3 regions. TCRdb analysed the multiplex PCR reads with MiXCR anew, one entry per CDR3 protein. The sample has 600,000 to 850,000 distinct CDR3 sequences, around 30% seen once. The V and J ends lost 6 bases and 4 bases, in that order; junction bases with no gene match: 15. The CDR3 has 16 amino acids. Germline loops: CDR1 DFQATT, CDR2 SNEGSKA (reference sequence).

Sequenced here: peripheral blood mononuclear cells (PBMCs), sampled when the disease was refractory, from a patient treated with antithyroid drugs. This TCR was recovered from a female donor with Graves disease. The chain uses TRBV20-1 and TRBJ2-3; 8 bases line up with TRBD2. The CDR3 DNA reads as TGCAGTGCCCTACAAACCGGGACTAGTCGTTCAGATACGCAGTATTTT. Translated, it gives CSALQTGTSRSDTQYF.